This T cell receptor beta chain was found in a study of early T cells in non-severe SARS-CoV-2 infection (dated by TCRdb to 2020 to 2022). Regarding the research as a whole: Bulk RNA from unsorted whole blood was used for TCR sequencing, so alpha and beta chains could not be paired. What the work shows at the level of the full study, not this receptor alone: Matching against VDJdb was skewed toward anti-spike CD8 responses, likely underestimated virus-specific expansions, and missed private and CD4 specificities.

On this clonotype: Its antigen specificity is not known. Base-call qualities are not available, and no considerably larger clone is one nucleotide away.

The library was obtained by 5' RACE. TCRdb records NextSeq 500 as the sequencer. To correct for sequencing error and PCR bias, the TCR library protocol tagged individual cDNA molecules with unique molecular identifiers. TCR alpha and beta chains were both sequenced, and the abundances of alpha and beta sequences in each sample were closely correlated with each other. The study's processing was this. Decombinator V4 was used to annotate TCR sequences for V gene, J gene and CDR3. Expanded TCRs were defined as changing significantly between any two time points under a Poisson model with p below 0.0001. TCR abundances were normalised to the total number of TCRs sequenced in each sample and reported as counts per million. MAIT TCRs were defined by TRAV1-2 paired with TRAJ12, TRAJ20 or TRAJ33, and iNKT TCRs by TRAV10 paired with TRAJ18. VDJdb, accessed 1 November 2021, was searched for CMV, EBV and SARS-CoV-2 annotated TCRs, excluding TCRs annotated for multiple antigens. In-frame beta chains were kept once TCRdb had trimmed the public reads at Q25 with fastp and called clones with MiXCR. Rows merge per CDR3 protein into single entries with the most common DNA and genes. For this entry, the V and J calls and clone size follow TCRdb and not the study's own pipeline. This sample lists approximately 65,000 distinct CDR3 sequences; roughly an eighth were detected once. Jointly, the top ten make up roughly an eighth of the sample.

This was a case-control study nested in a cohort of healthcare workers in London, UK, who had nasopharyngeal swab PCR tests and blood samples taken every week. Healthcare workers were recruited during the week of the UK lockdown, between 23 and 31 March 2020, and followed weekly for up to roughly 15 weeks. From the cysteine up to the phenylalanine, the CDR3 has a length of 11 residues. Just CDR3 DNA is preserved here, 33 bases in frame from base 1. V and J lose 8 bases and 8 bases, and a span of 12 bases separates them. The germline V gene supplies CDR1 ENHRY and CDR2 SYGVKD. The chain links TRBV10-3 with TRBJ1-1, with a weak D call of TRBD1 (6 bases match). Sequencing was performed on whole blood. The receptor's source is an adult who was a healthcare worker with PCR-confirmed SARS-CoV-2 infection or an uninfected control (not recorded which). The DNA sequence reads TGTGCCATCGGCCGGCAGGGGGAAGCTTTCTTT. This is translated as CAIGRQGEAFF.